The text below deals with one T cell receptor beta chain. V dropped 4 bases and J dropped 5 bases, with 15 bases sitting between them. This CDR3 is 14 amino acids long. Germline V gene sequence: CDR1 SGDLS, CDR2 YYNGEE. The data belong to a study of control samples from healthy donors and cancer patients. Assay: immunoSEQ multiplex PCR; the TCRdb copy retains only in-frame clones and omits some. Of roughly 130,000 clones in the sample, about nine tenths were seen once. The rearrangement uses TRBV9 and TRBJ2-5, with D maybe TRBD2 (6 bases). The clonotype comes from a young man in good health. The source material was blood. In DNA form, the CDR3 reads TGTGCCAGCAGCACCCTACCGGGGGTGGAGACCCAGTACTTC. It translates to CASSTLPGVETQYF.